This TCR beta chain emerged from a study of blood T cell repertoires in COVID-19 (dated by TCRdb to between 2020 and 2021). About the investigation overall: The collaborator samples originated in the United States, Italy and Spain and spanned the acute and convalescent phases of COVID-19. The material from the prospective study consisted of cDNA or gDNA derived from T cells, B-cell-depleted T cells, or PBMCs. Subjects who had been exposed to COVID-19, were actively infected with it, or had recovered from it provided the deeply sampled blood TCRbeta repertoires that made up the dataset. The repertoires were released in a freely available public database meant as a resource for research on the immune response to SARS-CoV-2. The samples were drawn from two sources: the first 160 participants of the ongoing ImmuneRACE study, and 1,254 subjects contributed by 6 global collaborators. The sample metadata nearly always contained a de-identified subject ID, COVID-19 status, age in years and sex. HLA class I and class II types, where available, came from metadata supplied by the sample provider rather than from assay-based typing.

Beyond this particular receptor, the publication reports: How much clinical and demographic metadata was included differed by source and by participant, and the metadata was provided uncurated.

Concerning this clone: The target of this receptor is not known. No much larger clone exists at a distance of one base, and base qualities are not known.

TCRbeta CDR3 regions were amplified from genomic DNA using the immunoSEQ Assay, a bias-controlled multiplex PCR. In the authors' own workflow: Nucleated cell counts per sample were estimated from amplification of reference gene primers within the assay. Sequence reads were collapsed and filtered to measure the absolute abundance of every unique TCRbeta CDR3 rearrangement. For each sample, productive Simpson clonality was calculated as the square root of Simpson's diversity index over productive rearrangements. TCRdb's version of the immuneACCESS table is confined to in-frame rearrangements and falls short of the full clone set. An unresolved V gene accounts for under half of the shortfall where checked; the remainder is of unknown origin. That table furnishes V, J and clone size, whereas the DNA furnished D and trimming. The sample table contains just under 350,000 clones; only one count was recorded for roughly 90% of them. Together, the top ten hold 7% to 8% of the sample.

One collaborating source in Seattle enrolled patients while the patients were actively infected and followed the patients over time throughout the course of disease. The collaborating institutions used their own protocols to collect whole blood in K2EDTA tubes. For TCRbeta analysis, collaborators shipped samples as frozen whole blood, isolated PBMCs, or DNA extracted from either of those sample types. The receptor comes from a woman aged 70-85 years with COVID-19, enrolled during active disease. Sequencing input: peripheral blood.

The base sequence is TGTGCCACCAGTACCGGGACAGGGGGTAGGAATGAGCAGTTCTTC. Its protein is CATSTGTGGRNEQFF. The V gene is TRBV24-1 and the J gene is TRBJ2-1; 11 junctional bases match TRBD1. From the germline V gene, CDR1 is KGHDR and CDR2 is SFDVKD. V has 6 bases trimmed and J has 7 bases trimmed; junction bases matching no gene number 7. From the cysteine through the phenylalanine, the CDR3 covers 15 amino acids. Of the read, only the CDR3 DNA is kept; its 45 bases are in frame from base 1.